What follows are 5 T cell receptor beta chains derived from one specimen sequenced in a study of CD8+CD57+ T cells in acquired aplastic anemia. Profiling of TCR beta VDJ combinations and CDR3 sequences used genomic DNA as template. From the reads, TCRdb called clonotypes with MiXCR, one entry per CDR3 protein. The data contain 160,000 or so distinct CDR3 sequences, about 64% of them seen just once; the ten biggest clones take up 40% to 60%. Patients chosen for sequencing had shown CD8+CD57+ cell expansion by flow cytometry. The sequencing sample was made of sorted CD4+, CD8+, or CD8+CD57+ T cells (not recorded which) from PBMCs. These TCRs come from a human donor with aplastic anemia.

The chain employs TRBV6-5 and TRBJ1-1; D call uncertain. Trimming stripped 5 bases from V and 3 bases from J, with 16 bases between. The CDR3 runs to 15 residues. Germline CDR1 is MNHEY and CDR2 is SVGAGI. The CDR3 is CASSDASPYHTEAFF. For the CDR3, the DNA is TGTGCCAGCAGTGACGCCTCACCGTATCACACTGAAGCTTTCTTT.

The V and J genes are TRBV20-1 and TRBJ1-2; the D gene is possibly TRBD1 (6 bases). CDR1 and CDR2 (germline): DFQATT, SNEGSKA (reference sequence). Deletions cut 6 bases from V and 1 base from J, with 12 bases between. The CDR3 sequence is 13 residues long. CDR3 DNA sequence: TGCAGTGCCAGGGGCGGCATTAACTATGGCTACACCTTC. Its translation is CSARGGINYGYTF.

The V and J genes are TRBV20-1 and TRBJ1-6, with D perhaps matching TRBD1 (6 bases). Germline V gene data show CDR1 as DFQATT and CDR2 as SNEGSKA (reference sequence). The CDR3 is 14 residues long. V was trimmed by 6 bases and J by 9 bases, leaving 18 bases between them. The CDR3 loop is CSASSPGHPSPLHF. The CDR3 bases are TGCAGTGCCAGCAGCCCGGGACACCCTTCACCCCTCCACTTT.

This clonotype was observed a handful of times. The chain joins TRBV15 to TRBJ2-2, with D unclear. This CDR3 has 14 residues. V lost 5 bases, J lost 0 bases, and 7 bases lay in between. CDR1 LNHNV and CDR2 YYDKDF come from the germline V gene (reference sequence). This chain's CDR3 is CATSPRTNTGELFF. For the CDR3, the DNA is TGTGCCACCAGCCCGCGGACGAACACCGGGGAGCTGTTTTTT.

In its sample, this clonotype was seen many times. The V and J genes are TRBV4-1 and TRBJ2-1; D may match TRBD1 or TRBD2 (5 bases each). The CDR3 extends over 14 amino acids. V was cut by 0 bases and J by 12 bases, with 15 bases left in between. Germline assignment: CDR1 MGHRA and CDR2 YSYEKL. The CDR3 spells CASSQDSAQRGQFF. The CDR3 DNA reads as TGCGCCAGCAGCCAAGATAGCGCTCAAAGGGGGCAGTTCTTC.